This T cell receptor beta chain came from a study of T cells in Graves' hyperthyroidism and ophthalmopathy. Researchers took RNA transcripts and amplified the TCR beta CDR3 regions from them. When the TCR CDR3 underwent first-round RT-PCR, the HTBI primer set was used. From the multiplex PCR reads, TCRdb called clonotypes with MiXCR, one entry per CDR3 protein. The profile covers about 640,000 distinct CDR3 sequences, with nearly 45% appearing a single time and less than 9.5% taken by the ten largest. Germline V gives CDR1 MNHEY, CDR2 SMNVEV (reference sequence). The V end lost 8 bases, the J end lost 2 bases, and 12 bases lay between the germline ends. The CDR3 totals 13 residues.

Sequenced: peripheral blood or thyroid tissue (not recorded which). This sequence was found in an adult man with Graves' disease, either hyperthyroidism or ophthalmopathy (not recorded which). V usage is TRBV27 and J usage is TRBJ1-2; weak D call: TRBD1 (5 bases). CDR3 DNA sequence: TGTGCCAGCTCCAGGGCAGACAACTATGGCTACACCTTC. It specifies CASSRADNYGYTF.